The present entry profiles one T cell receptor beta chain with its context. The antigen remains unidentified. These data are taken from a study of beta chain features in type 1 diabetes. Of the isolated RNA, all was reverse transcribed, and so the sequenced material was expressed TCRB transcripts. TCRdb's table, derived via immunoSEQ multiplex PCR, lists solely in-frame clones and lacks some. Here the sample spans tens of thousands of clones, 40% to 60% being singletons. Study results and caveats: Small HLA sub-analyses could not settle whether HLA shapes TCRB rearrangement. Researchers report that Type 1 diabetes patients had moderately but significantly shorter TCRB CDR3s across all four CD4+ subsets.

Trimming at V came to 1 base and at J to 5 bases, leaving 9 bases not matched to a gene. The CDR3 runs 16 residues. Germline V gene sequence: CDR1 SGHTA, CDR2 FQGNSA. The chain recombines TRBV7-2 with TRBJ2-7, with TRBD1 matching over 9 bases. The receptor was isolated from a man aged 25-45 years with type 1 diabetes. The sample was stem cell memory CD4+ T cells from blood. The CDR3 spells CASSLGPGQGFNEQYF. CDR3 sequence (DNA): TGTGCCAGCAGCTTAGGACCGGGACAGGGCTTCAACGAGCAGTACTTC. Filled out from reference TRBV7-2 and TRBJ2-7, the complete variable domain reads GAGVSQSPSNKVTEKGKDVELRCDPISGHTALYWYRQSLGQGLEFLIYFQGNSAPDKSGLPSDRFSAERTGGSVSTLTIQRTQQEDSAVYLCASSLGPGQGFNEQYFGPGTRLTVT.